Shown below are 24 T cell receptor beta chains from a single sample sequenced in a study of T-cell reconstitution after alpha-beta-depleted transplantation in children. During its preparation, the TCRbeta library received unique molecular identifiers. Each CDR3 protein gets one entry after TCRdb re-called the PCR reads with MiXCR. The sample has around 580,000 distinct CDR3 sequences; 25% to 30% are singletons. Sequences were derived from PBMCs, sampled before TCRalphabeta/CD19-depleted stem cell transplant. The receptors shown here come from a boy under two years old with Wiskott-Aldrich syndrome, due to receive a stem cell transplant.

The V gene is TRBV7-2, the J gene TRBJ2-3; 13 positions agree with TRBD2. V shed 5 bases and J 4 bases; nucleotides not matched to a gene: 6. Germline CDR1 reads SGHTA; CDR2 reads FQGNSA. This CDR3 is 16 amino acids long. CDR3 residues: CASSTGLAGVSDTQYF. The CDR3 DNA follows: TGTGCCAGCAGCACCGGACTAGCGGGAGTATCAGATACGCAGTATTTT.

This clonotype has just a few counts. The DNA for the CDR3 is TGCGCCAGCAGCTTGGACTTACTGGGGGAGACCCAGTACTTC. Its protein product is CASSLDLLGETQYF. The chain has TRBV5-1 and TRBJ2-5; D gene unclear. CDR1 and CDR2 (germline): SGHRS, YFSETQ. The CDR3 totals 14 residues. V was clipped by 0 bases and J by 5 bases, with 11 bases between them.

The V call is TRBV15, the J call TRBJ2-5; 11 nucleotides align to TRBD2. Unmatched junction bases numbered 5, after V lost 0 bases and J lost 2 bases. This CDR3 region has 17 residues. Germline loops: CDR1 LNHNV, CDR2 YYDKDF (reference sequence). The CDR3 protein is CATSRDLAGGWQETQYF. CDR3 DNA: TGTGCCACCAGCAGAGATCTAGCGGGAGGCTGGCAAGAGACCCAGTACTTC.

This clonotype has just a few counts. This chain joins TRBV30 and TRBJ2-2; 7 nucleotides agree with TRBD1. The CDR3 runs 15 residues. Germline CDR1 reads GTSNPN; CDR2 reads SVGIG (reference sequence). The ends lost 2 bases at V and 4 bases at J; junction bases unmatched: 7. The CDR3 DNA sequence: TGTGCCTGGAGTTGGACAGGAGTGGGCACCGGGGAGCTGTTTTTT. This codes for CAWSWTGVGTGELFF.

The chain is built from TRBV7-3 and TRBJ2-3; D unresolved. The CDR3 sequence is 12 residues long. CDR1 is SGHTA, CDR2 FQGTGA, per germline. Deletions cut 6 bases from V and 4 bases from J, with 8 bases between. The CDR3 loop is CASSPTSDTQYF. CDR3 coding DNA: TGTGCCAGCAGTCCCACCTCAGATACGCAGTATTTT.

This clonotype was counted between two and nine times. The chain uses TRBV5-1 and TRBJ2-1; D may be TRBD1 or TRBD2 (7 bases each). The V end lost 1 base, the J end lost 15 bases, and 20 bases lay between the germline ends. Per germline, CDR1 SGHRS and CDR2 YFSETQ. This CDR3 is 14 amino acids long. The CDR3 here is CASSLFLAGDSPFF. The CDR3 region has the DNA TGCGCCAGCAGCTTGTTTCTGGCGGGGGACAGTCCGTTCTTC.

The chain uses TRBV28 and TRBJ2-7, with D uncertain. V gave up 4 bases and J gave up 0 bases, with 13 bases separating them. From germline, CDR1 is MDHEN and CDR2 SYDVKM. CDR3 length equals 15 residues. As DNA, the CDR3 is TGTGCCAGCAGTTCCGGCGGCTCGAACTCCTACGAGCAGTACTTC. Protein: CASSSGGSNSYEQYF.

This clonotype came up a few times. J is TRBJ1-1 and V is TRBV15; no clear D gene. This CDR3 has 14 amino acids. Trimming took off 5 bases at V and 1 base at J, with 11 bases between the two ends. Germline V lookup: CDR1 LNHNV, CDR2 YYDKDF (reference sequence). The CDR3 region is CATSLEWQNTEAFF. The DNA of the CDR3 is TGTGCCACCAGCCTAGAGTGGCAGAACACTGAAGCTTTCTTT.

In this sample, this clonotype turned up a few times. The V gene is TRBV11-2, the J gene TRBJ2-4; D uncertain. Germline lookup yields CDR1 SGHAT and CDR2 FQNNGV. V was clipped by 5 bases and J by 0 bases, with 17 bases between them. The CDR3 consists of 17 residues. The CDR3, as DNA: TGTGCCAGCAGCCACATCCGCGCAGAACTAGCCAAAAACATTCAGTACTTC. Translation: CASSHIRAELAKNIQYF.

V is TRBV10-2 and J is TRBJ2-1, with unresolved D. This CDR3 region has 17 residues. Looked up from germline, CDR1 is WSHSY and CDR2 is SAAADI. The V and J ends lost 6 bases and 10 bases respectively, with 28 bases between them. In DNA form, the CDR3 reads TGCGCCAGCAGCCAGACTTTGGACGGTCACCTCGACGGAGAGCAGTTCTTC. This gives the protein CASSQTLDGHLDGEQFF.

The rearrangement joins TRBV20-1 to TRBJ1-2, with 8 bases aligning to TRBD1. This CDR3 is 13 amino acids long. Trimming removed 5 bases from V and 4 bases from J; junction bases left unmatched: 6. Germline CDR1 reads DFQATT; CDR2 reads SNEGSKA (reference sequence). CDR3: CSAQDRAGYGYTF. CDR3 DNA sequence: TGCAGTGCTCAGGACAGGGCCGGCTATGGCTACACCTTC.

The chain has TRBV20-1 and TRBJ2-7; D assignment may be TRBD1 or TRBD2 (6 bases each). V was shortened by 0 bases and J by 11 bases, with 20 bases between the two germline ends. In germline, CDR1 is DFQATT, CDR2 SNEGSKA (reference sequence). This CDR3 spans 14 amino acids. Here the CDR3 reads CSARDLGGANEEYF. CDR3 sequence (DNA): TGCAGTGCTAGAGATCTGGGGGGCGCTAATGAGGAGTACTTC.

The chain links TRBV5-6 to TRBJ2-3; TRBD1 might be the D (6 bases). This CDR3 region has 16 residues. The V end lost 2 bases, the J end lost 4 bases, and 17 bases lay between the germline ends. Germline-derived CDR1 and CDR2 are SGHDT and YYEEEE. The chain's CDR3 is CASSFLRGTFADTQYF. The CDR3 DNA is TGTGCCAGCAGCTTTTTGCGTGGGACATTCGCAGATACGCAGTATTTT. The full variable domain, with the rest looked up from reference TRBV5-6 and TRBJ2-3, is DAGVTQSPTHLIKTRGQQVTLRCSPKSGHDTVSWYQQALGQGPQFIFQYYEEEERQRGNFPDRFSGHQFPNYSSELNVNALLLGDSALYLCASSFLRGTFADTQYFGPGTRLTVL.

The J gene is TRBJ1-4, the V gene TRBV11-1, with D uncertain. The CDR3 runs to 21 residues. CDR1 SGHAT and CDR2 FQDESV come from the germline V gene (reference sequence). Trimming took off 0 bases at V and 7 bases at J, with 30 bases between the two ends. For the CDR3, the DNA is TGTGCCAGCAGCTTAGCGTCTGATTTTTGGGTACGGCAGCCCGCAGGTGAAAAACTGTTTTTT. Its protein is CASSLASDFWVRQPAGEKLFF.

This clonotype was seen a handful of times. The chain combines TRBV5-1 with TRBJ2-5; 9 bases are a match to TRBD1. The CDR3 loop spans 13 amino acids. Germline values: CDR1 SGHRS, CDR2 YFSETQ. Germline trimming cut 7 bases from V and 5 bases from J; bases unmatched to any gene: 6. The CDR3 protein is CASAGTGLETQYF. The CDR3 nucleotides are TGCGCCAGCGCCGGGACAGGGCTGGAGACCCAGTACTTC.

The chain is built from TRBV20-1 and TRBJ2-2, with TRBD2 matching over 13 bases. The CDR3 extends over 16 amino acids. The germline CDR1 and CDR2 sequences are DFQATT and SNEGSKA (reference sequence). Trimming took 6 bases from V and 4 from J; bases not matched to a gene: 8. The CDR3 DNA sequence: TGCAGTGCGCAGGGACTAGCGGGAATCGGCACCGGGGAGCTGTTTTTT. This gives the protein CSAQGLAGIGTGELFF.

This clonotype showed up just a few times. V gene TRBV27 combines with J gene TRBJ2-7, with a tentative D call TRBD1 (5 bases). With 5 bases removed from V and 0 bases from J, the gap between germline ends came to 20 bases. CDR3 length equals 17 residues. Per germline, CDR1 MNHEY and CDR2 SMNVEV (reference sequence). The CDR3 sequence is CASSPILGADLSYEQYF. The CDR3 DNA reads TGTGCCAGCAGTCCTATCCTTGGGGCGGACCTCTCCTACGAGCAGTACTTC.

This clonotype was observed a handful of times. This chain joins TRBV20-1 and TRBJ2-2, with D perhaps matching TRBD1 (5 bases). Trimming pared 3 bases from V and 4 bases from J, leaving 9 bases between. Germline loops: CDR1 DFQATT, CDR2 SNEGSKA (reference sequence). The CDR3 spans 13 residues. CDR3 sequence reads: CSASQGITGELFF. Here the CDR3 DNA reads TGCAGTGCTAGCCAGGGCATCACCGGGGAGCTGTTTTTT.

The table lists this clonotype with a few counts. CDR3 loop: CASKREDSYNEQFF. In DNA form, the CDR3 reads TGCGCCAGCAAGCGGGAGGACTCCTACAATGAGCAGTTCTTC. V is TRBV5-1 and J is TRBJ2-1; TRBD2 aligns across 9 bases. Looked up from germline, CDR1 is SGHRS and CDR2 is YFSETQ. The CDR3 sequence is 14 residues long. V lost 6 bases to trimming and J lost 0 bases; unmatched junction nucleotides: 1. Looking up the rest from reference TRBV5-1 and TRBJ2-1 gives the full variable domain: KAGVTQTPRYLIKTRGQQVTLSCSPISGHRSVSWYQQTPGQGLQFLFEYFSETQRNKGNFPGRFSGRQFSNSRSEMNVSTLELGDSALYLCASKREDSYNEQFFGPGTRLTVL.

This clonotype was seen more than once but under ten times. The chain has TRBV5-1 and TRBJ2-7; 7 bases fit TRBD1. Trimming cost V 0 bases and J 1 base; bases outside gene matches: 7. CDR1 SGHRS and CDR2 YFSETQ come from the germline V gene. The CDR3 totals 16 residues. In DNA, the CDR3 is TGCGCCAGCAGCTTGGTTGTGACAGGGTCTTCCTACGAGCAGTACTTC. Protein sequence: CASSLVVTGSSYEQYF.

This clonotype has only a few counts. CDR3 sequence: CSARGERGYTF. CDR3 DNA sequence: TGCAGTGCTAGAGGTGAAAGGGGCTACACCTTC. V is TRBV20-1 and J is TRBJ1-2; D gene uncertain. The CDR3 contains 11 residues. Germline V lookup: CDR1 DFQATT, CDR2 SNEGSKA (reference sequence). The V end lost 1 base, the J end lost 8 bases, and 8 bases lay between the germline ends.

This clonotype was observed a few times. This chain connects TRBV18 to TRBJ2-7; no clear D. Trimming stripped 2 bases from V and 1 base from J, with 9 bases between. Germline V gene sequence: CDR1 KGHSH, CDR2 LQKENI. This CDR3 region has 14 residues. In DNA, the CDR3 is TGTGCCAGCTCACCAAACGGCGGATCCTACGAGCAGTACTTC. Amino acid sequence: CASSPNGGSYEQYF.

The chain recombines TRBV6-1 with TRBJ2-5, with D perhaps matching TRBD1 (5 bases). Trimming took 2 bases from V and 5 from J, leaving 15 bases between them. CDR1 MNHNS and CDR2 SASEGT come from the germline V gene. The CDR3 is made up of 15 amino acids. The CDR3 sequence: CASSELGVGLETQYF. DNA for the CDR3: TGTGCCAGCAGTGAATTAGGGGTCGGATTGGAGACCCAGTACTTC.

In this sample, this clonotype turned up a few times. CDR3 nucleotides: TGCAGTGCTAGAGGGGACAGGGTGCCCAACTCCCCCTACGAGCAGTACTTC. Translation: CSARGDRVPNSPYEQYF. The J gene is TRBJ2-7, the V gene TRBV20-1; 9 positions match TRBD1. J was trimmed by 2 bases and V by 1 base; bases with no gene match: 12. This CDR3 spans 17 amino acids. Germline V lookup: CDR1 DFQATT, CDR2 SNEGSKA (reference sequence).